Listed below are T cell receptor beta chains from one sample, sequenced in a study of naive and memory T cell subsets. Using its own MiXCR run on the UMI-ligation and nested PCR reads, TCRdb lists one record per CDR3 protein. The sample comprises tens of thousands of distinct CDR3 sequences, more than 10% of which are singletons, and around a fifth rests with the top ten. Sequencing used effector memory CD4+ T cells from blood. Receptor source: a human donor in good health. Both conserved end residues are part of each CDR3. The D gene is left open where the match is weak. Part of the rows lack a size; the others show once, few, many or a class for expanded clones.

abundance: .
d_gene: .
v_gene: TRBV5-6
j_gene: TRBJ1-1
CDR3nt: TGTGCCAGCAGCTATTACGGGACGCTTAGACGGAACACTGAAGCTTTCTTT
CDR3aa: CASSYYGTLRRNTEAFF

abundance: .
d_gene: .
v_gene: TRBV12-3/TRBV12-4
j_gene: TRBJ2-2
CDR3nt: TGTGCCAGCAGTTTAGAAAAAGGGTTAGGGAACACCGGGGAGCTGTTTTTT
CDR3aa: CASSLEKGLGNTGELFF

abundance: many
d_gene: TRBD2
v_gene: TRBV20-1
j_gene: TRBJ2-1
CDR3nt: TGCAGTGCCCGGACTAGCGGGTTTACTAGCTCCTACAATGAGCAGTTCTTC
CDR3aa: CSARTSGFTSSYNEQFF

abundance: many
d_gene: .
v_gene: TRBV5-1
j_gene: TRBJ1-6
CDR3nt: TGCGCCAGCAGGGACGATCATAATTCACCCCTCCACTTT
CDR3aa: CASRDDHNSPLHF

abundance: few
d_gene: TRBD2
v_gene: TRBV15
j_gene: TRBJ2-4
CDR3nt: TGTGCCACCAGCAGAGATGGCCTAGCGGGTACACAAGGGGGCATTCAGTACTTC
CDR3aa: CATSRDGLAGTQGGIQYF

abundance: .
d_gene: .
v_gene: TRBV12-3/TRBV12-4
j_gene: TRBJ1-5
CDR3nt: TGTGCCAGCAGTTTAACAGCTAAAAATCAGCCCCAGCATTTT
CDR3aa: CASSLTAKNQPQHF

abundance: few
d_gene: TRBD1
v_gene: TRBV15
j_gene: TRBJ2-5
CDR3nt: TGTGCCACCAGCAGGCGGACAGGGATCCAAGAGACCCAGTACTTC
CDR3aa: CATSRRTGIQETQYF

abundance: few
d_gene: .
v_gene: TRBV21-1
j_gene: TRBJ2-2
CDR3nt: TGTGCCAGCAGCAGAAACAGCGCCAGGAACACCGGGGAGCTGTTTTTT
CDR3aa: CASSRNSARNTGELFF

abundance: many
d_gene: .
v_gene: TRBV12-3/TRBV12-4
j_gene: TRBJ2-7
CDR3nt: TGTGCCAGCAGTTTCTCTTACGAGCAGTACTTC
CDR3aa: CASSFSYEQYF

abundance: many
d_gene: TRBD2
v_gene: TRBV7-9
j_gene: TRBJ2-3
CDR3nt: TGTGCCAGCAGCCAACCCGAAGGACTAGCGGGAAGTATAGATACGCAGTATTTT
CDR3aa: CASSQPEGLAGSIDTQYF

abundance: .
d_gene: .
v_gene: TRBV11-2
j_gene: TRBJ2-7
CDR3nt: TGTGCCAGCAGCTTAAACCGGGACTCCCTCTACGAGCAGTACTTC
CDR3aa: CASSLNRDSLYEQYF

abundance: .
d_gene: TRBD1
v_gene: TRBV5-1
j_gene: TRBJ2-1
CDR3nt: TGCGCCAGCAGCTCAGGGACAGGGGGTTACAATGAGCAGTTCTTC
CDR3aa: CASSSGTGGYNEQFF

abundance: few
d_gene: .
v_gene: TRBV7-9
j_gene: TRBJ1-6
CDR3nt: TGTGCCAGCAGCTCCCGACCGGGCTATAATTCACCCCTCCACTTT
CDR3aa: CASSSRPGYNSPLHF

abundance: .
d_gene: .
v_gene: TRBV5-1
j_gene: TRBJ2-1
CDR3nt: TGCGCCAGCAGCTTGCGTCGAGGGGGAGATGAGCAGTTCTTC
CDR3aa: CASSLRRGGDEQFF

abundance: many
d_gene: .
v_gene: TRBV5-1
j_gene: TRBJ2-6
CDR3nt: TGCGCCAGCAGCTCCGGGAGCTCTGGGGCCAACGTCCTGACTTTC
CDR3aa: CASSSGSSGANVLTF

abundance: .
d_gene: TRBD1
v_gene: TRBV6-5
j_gene: TRBJ1-1
CDR3nt: TGTGCCAGCAGTTGGAAGGGACAGGGGGCGAACACTGAAGCTTTCTTT
CDR3aa: CASSWKGQGANTEAFF

abundance: .
d_gene: .
v_gene: TRBV20-1
j_gene: TRBJ2-5
CDR3nt: TGCAGTGAGAGCGGTACTACCGAAGAGACCCAGTACTTC
CDR3aa: CSESGTTEETQYF

abundance: few
d_gene: .
v_gene: TRBV3-2
j_gene: TRBJ2-1
CDR3nt: TGTGCCAGCAGCCGGACTAGCAGCCCGTCGTTACTGTTCTTC
CDR3aa: CASSRTSSPSLLFF

abundance: .
d_gene: .
v_gene: TRBV12-3/TRBV12-4
j_gene: TRBJ1-2
CDR3nt: TGTGCCAGCTCGCCCCTTGGTGGGGGAAGCTATGGCTACACCTTC
CDR3aa: CASSPLGGGSYGYTF

abundance: .
d_gene: TRBD2
v_gene: TRBV12-5
j_gene: TRBJ2-1
CDR3nt: TGTGCTAGTGGTTTCCGGGAGGGCCTGGGTGAGCAGTTCTTC
CDR3aa: CASGFREGLGEQFF

abundance: .
d_gene: .
v_gene: TRBV5-4
j_gene: TRBJ1-1
CDR3nt: TGTGCCAGCAGCTCGCGGATGGGGGGGGACACTGAAGCTTTCTTT
CDR3aa: CASSSRMGGDTEAFF

abundance: .
d_gene: TRBD2
v_gene: TRBV12-3/TRBV12-4
j_gene: TRBJ2-3
CDR3nt: TGTGCCAGCACCCTGGGCGGGAGGGGGACAGATACGCAGTATTTT
CDR3aa: CASTLGGRGTDTQYF

abundance: .
d_gene: TRBD1
v_gene: TRBV19
j_gene: TRBJ2-6
CDR3nt: TGTGCCAGTAGTACGGGACAGAACTCTGGGGCCAACGTCCTGACTTTC
CDR3aa: CASSTGQNSGANVLTF

abundance: many
d_gene: .
v_gene: TRBV7-3
j_gene: TRBJ2-7
CDR3nt: TGTGCCAGCAGCTTAAATGGGGGTGTAGAATACGAGCAGTACTTC
CDR3aa: CASSLNGGVEYEQYF

abundance: many
d_gene: TRBD1
v_gene: TRBV20-1
j_gene: TRBJ1-5
CDR3nt: TGCAGTGCTACGGTCGGGACAGGGTCAAGCAATCAGCCCCAGCATTTT
CDR3aa: CSATVGTGSSNQPQHF

abundance: many
d_gene: TRBD2
v_gene: TRBV5-4
j_gene: TRBJ2-7
CDR3nt: TGTGCCAGCAGTAAAATAGCGGGGGGAACCTACGAGCAGTACTTC
CDR3aa: CASSKIAGGTYEQYF

abundance: many
d_gene: TRBD1
v_gene: TRBV5-1
j_gene: TRBJ2-3
CDR3nt: TGCGCCAGCAGCCCCCTGGGACAGCTTAGCACAGATACGCAGTATTTT
CDR3aa: CASSPLGQLSTDTQYF

abundance: .
d_gene: .
v_gene: TRBV5-6
j_gene: TRBJ2-1
CDR3nt: TGTGCCAGCAGCTTGATCTTCAATGAGCAGTTCTTC
CDR3aa: CASSLIFNEQFF

abundance: .
d_gene: .
v_gene: TRBV11-1
j_gene: TRBJ2-1
CDR3nt: TGTGCCAGCAGCGGGGGAGGACCACTTGAGCAGTTCTTC
CDR3aa: CASSGGGPLEQFF

abundance: many
d_gene: .
v_gene: TRBV6-6
j_gene: TRBJ2-7
CDR3nt: TGTGCCAGCAGTTCACCCCCAGAGGCTACCGAGCAGTACTTC
CDR3aa: CASSSPPEATEQYF

abundance: .
d_gene: TRBD1
v_gene: TRBV13
j_gene: TRBJ1-3
CDR3nt: TGTGCCAGCAGCTTCCGCTGGGACAGGGGGATTCAGGCGTCTGGAAACACCATATATTTT
CDR3aa: CASSFRWDRGIQASGNTIYF

abundance: .
d_gene: .
v_gene: TRBV6-5
j_gene: TRBJ2-3
CDR3nt: TGTGCCAGCAGCCCTTCTTGGGGGTCCACAGATACGCAGTATTTT
CDR3aa: CASSPSWGSTDTQYF

abundance: .
d_gene: .
v_gene: TRBV29-1
j_gene: TRBJ2-6
CDR3nt: TGCAGCGTGGGTGACTCTGGGGCCAACGTCCTGACTTTC
CDR3aa: CSVGDSGANVLTF

abundance: .
d_gene: TRBD2
v_gene: TRBV20-1
j_gene: TRBJ2-1
CDR3nt: TGCAGTGCTAGAACGGCGGGAGCTAGCGGGAGGCAAAATGAGCAGTTCTTC
CDR3aa: CSARTAGASGRQNEQFF

abundance: .
d_gene: TRBD1
v_gene: TRBV27
j_gene: TRBJ2-2
CDR3nt: TGTGCCAGCCGTCGGGACAGGGGTAGGAACGGGGAGCTGTTTTTT
CDR3aa: CASRRDRGRNGELFF

abundance: large
d_gene: TRBD2
v_gene: TRBV20-1
j_gene: TRBJ2-3
CDR3nt: TGCAGTGCTAGAGAGGGGACTAGCGGTACAGATACGCAGTATTTT
CDR3aa: CSAREGTSGTDTQYF

abundance: .
d_gene: TRBD1
v_gene: TRBV4-1
j_gene: TRBJ2-3
CDR3nt: TGCGCCAGCAGCCAAGGGACAGGGGGCAGGGATACGCAGTATTTT
CDR3aa: CASSQGTGGRDTQYF

abundance: many
d_gene: TRBD1
v_gene: TRBV6-6
j_gene: TRBJ1-4
CDR3nt: TGTGCCAGCAGACCGACAGGGTTTAATGAAAAACTGTTTTTT
CDR3aa: CASRPTGFNEKLFF

abundance: .
d_gene: .
v_gene: TRBV5-1
j_gene: TRBJ2-7
CDR3nt: TGCGCCAGTAGACTCGAGTTTGGGGCCTACGAGCAGTACTTC
CDR3aa: CASRLEFGAYEQYF

abundance: few
d_gene: .
v_gene: TRBV9
j_gene: TRBJ2-1
CDR3nt: TGTGCCAGCAGCGCACGGGACACCCCAAAATGGACCTACAATGAGCAGTTCTTC
CDR3aa: CASSARDTPKWTYNEQFF

abundance: few
d_gene: .
v_gene: TRBV6-1
j_gene: TRBJ1-1
CDR3nt: TGTGCCAGCAGTGAAGCGCTTCGGGGTTCCGTGATTGCTTTCTTT
CDR3aa: CASSEALRGSVIAFF